This entry concerns a single T cell receptor beta chain. As yet, its antigen is unknown. Trimming shortened V by 0 bases and J by 3 bases, and 7 bases separated the two germline ends. CDR1 is SGHDN and CDR2 is FVKESK in the germline V gene. The CDR3 extends over 14 amino acids. The sample comes from a study of cytomegalovirus exposure and HLA in healthy donors. Study-level findings and limits: A few of the chains that were CMV-associated were confirmed in vitro to be specific for CMV antigens. Later analysis identified a missense DCLRE1C variant that was linked to TCR beta V- and J-gene trimming. Among CMV-associated TCR beta chains, most appeared HLA-restricted in a later analysis. TCR beta sequences reportedly predicted the HLA-A and HLA-B alleles of most subjects accurately.

Use of 60 Vbeta and 13 Jbeta primers characterized the PCR. Clones were sequenced by immunoSEQ multiplex PCR, and TCRdb holds only the in-frame ones, with some missing. The data show 80,000 to 130,000 clones, around 75% seen once. The clonotype comes from a woman aged 18-35 years in good health and CMV-seropositive. The chain links TRBV14 to TRBJ2-3, with D maybe TRBD2 (6 bases). Sequenced material: PBMCs. CDR3 DNA: TGTGCCAGCAGCCAAGATGGGGGGACAGATACGCAGTATTTT. Protein sequence: CASSQDGGTDTQYF.